This T cell receptor beta chain emerged from a study of shared clonotypes between healthy human individuals. Study overall: Used for every donor were three CD4 naive, three CD4 memory, two CD8 naive and one CD8 memory plate.

Evenly divided among several immunoSEQ plates was the genomic DNA of each subset. TCRdb's table, derived via immunoSEQ multiplex PCR, lists solely in-frame clones and lacks some. The table includes 550,000 to 800,000 clones, roughly 70% detected once. The germline V and J ends were trimmed by 3 bases and 1 base, with 15 bases remaining between them. The germline V gene encodes CDR1 MDHEN and CDR2 SYDVKM. The CDR3 totals 16 residues. V is TRBV28 and J is TRBJ1-1; no clear D. Sample: memory CD4+ T cells sorted from blood. The subset: CD45RA-negative fraction. This TCR derives from a woman in her twenties or thirties in good health. CDR3 amino acids: CASSFVKSLGNTEAFF. DNA for the CDR3: TGTGCCAGCAGTTTCGTAAAGTCCTTGGGGAACACTGAAGCTTTCTTT.